This entry features one T cell receptor beta chain sequence. The data are from a study of blood T cell repertoires in COVID-19. With V trimmed by 4 bases and J by 7 bases, 4 bases remained unmatched. The CDR3 has 15 amino acids. From germline, CDR1 is SGDLS and CDR2 YYNGEE. The data were produced by immunoSEQ multiplex PCR, yet TCRdb's version contains in-frame clones alone and is incomplete. This sample yields about 190,000 clones, of which approximately 81% are seen a single time; about 10% belongs to the top ten. The sample taken for sequencing was peripheral blood. The receptor was isolated from a woman of 80 years or more with active or convalescent COVID-19. The rearrangement uses TRBV9 and TRBJ2-1; 14 nucleotides line up with TRBD2. The CDR3 DNA follows: TGTGCCAGCAGCCTCCGGACTAGCGGGAGGAATGAGCAGTTCTTC. It yields the protein CASSLRTSGRNEQFF.